The clone carrying this TCR beta chain was observed a handful of times. Its cognate antigen is unknown. The data stem from a study of cytomegalovirus exposure and HLA in healthy donors. PCR employed 60 Vbeta and 13 Jbeta primers. Generated by immunoSEQ multiplex PCR, the TCRdb table keeps only in-frame clones and is missing some. The sample lists 35,000 to 40,000 clones, around three fifths seen once, with about 17% in the top ten. General observations from the study: Presence/absence comparisons presumed near-even sequencing depth among donors.

The CDR3 is made up of 13 amino acids. CDR1 MGHDK and CDR2 SYGVNS come from the germline V gene. Trimming removed 4 bases from V and 4 bases from J, with 5 bases in between. The sequence was collected from a man over 45 in good health and CMV-seropositive. The chain employs TRBV25-1 and TRBJ2-6, with D unresolved. Sequencing input: PBMCs. The CDR3 here is CASSGPGANVLTF. DNA of the CDR3: TGTGCCAGCAGTGGGCCGGGGGCCAACGTCCTGACTTTC.